This passage covers 30 T cell receptor beta chains from one sample sequenced in a study of cytomegalovirus exposure and HLA in healthy donors. A multiplex PCR was run with 60 Vbeta primers and 13 Jbeta primers. The repertoire was sequenced with immunoSEQ multiplex PCR; TCRdb's copy has only in-frame clones and lacks some. Seen here are about 260,000 clones, roughly 70% observed once, and the top ten hold around 2.3%. Sequencing was done on a sample of PBMCs. These receptors were taken from a female donor in good health and CMV-seronegative.

The gene calls are TRBV14 and TRBJ1-4; D is ambiguous. This CDR3 contains 16 residues. Germline CDR1 is SGHDN and CDR2 is FVKESK. The V end was cut by 0 bases, the J end by 8 bases, with 16 bases between. The CDR3 reads CASSQDPSPRKEKLFF. The DNA for the CDR3 is TGTGCCAGCAGCCAAGATCCGAGTCCTAGGAAAGAAAAACTGTTTTTT.

The chain recombines TRBV7-9 with TRBJ2-1, with TRBD1 matching 9 bases. Trimming removed 1 base from V and 5 bases from J; junction bases left unmatched: 6. Germline V lookup: CDR1 SEHNR, CDR2 FQNEAQ (reference sequence). This CDR3 region has 16 residues. The DNA of the CDR3 is TGTGCCAGCAGCTTAGGGTGGGGACAGGGCCACAATGAGCAGTTCTTC. Translated: CASSLGWGQGHNEQFF. Variable domain in full (rest from reference TRBV7-9 and TRBJ2-1): DTGVSQNPRHKITKRGQNVTFRCDPISEHNRLYWYRQTLGQGPEFLTYFQNEAQLEKSRLLSDRFSAERPKGSFSTLEIQRTEQGDSAMYLCASSLGWGQGHNEQFFGPGTRLTVL.

A few counts support this clone. V gene TRBV18 combines with J gene TRBJ2-2; 13 nucleotides match TRBD2. The CDR3 spans 16 residues. Trimming cost V 3 bases and J 4 bases; bases outside gene matches: 2. Per germline, CDR1 KGHSH and CDR2 LQKENI. CDR3 sequence: CASSPGLAGVTGELFF. The CDR3 bases are TGTGCCAGCTCACCTGGACTAGCGGGAGTCACCGGGGAGCTGTTTTTT. Full variable domain (rest looked up from reference TRBV18 and TRBJ2-2): NAGVMQNPRHLVRRRGQEARLRCSPMKGHSHVYWYRQLPEEGLKFMVYLQKENIIDESGMPKERFSAEFPKEGPSILRIQQVVRGDSAAYFCASSPGLAGVTGELFFGEGSRLTVL.

The chain has TRBV5-4 and TRBJ1-2, with TRBD1 matching over 8 bases. This CDR3 comprises 15 residues. CDR1 and CDR2 from the germline V gene are SGHNT and YYREEE (reference sequence). The V gene end was trimmed by 6 bases and the J gene end by 4 bases; junction bases not matched to a gene: 11. The CDR3 is CASTLTTGEFYGYTF. The CDR3 bases are TGTGCCAGCACCCTAACGACAGGGGAATTCTATGGCTACACCTTC.

The rearrangement joins TRBV4-2 to TRBJ2-1; 7 bases map to TRBD2. Losses at the gene ends were 4 bases for V and 9 bases for J; bases not matched to a gene: 12. This CDR3 is built from 15 residues. Germline V lookup: CDR1 LGHNA, CDR2 YNFKEQ. The CDR3 spells CASSPDRGRVGEQFF. CDR3 in DNA: TGTGCCAGCAGCCCCGATCGAGGGAGGGTGGGTGAGCAGTTCTTC.

This chain links TRBV6-5 with TRBJ2-4; D possibly corresponds to TRBD2 (6 bases). The germline V and J ends were trimmed by 4 bases and 6 bases, with 13 bases remaining between them. The CDR3 length is 14 residues. From germline, CDR1 is MNHEY and CDR2 SVGAGI. CDR3 in DNA: TGTGCCAGCAGTTGGGGGGATGGCCCAAACATTCAGTACTTC. Translation gives CASSWGDGPNIQYF.

The V and J genes are TRBV25-1 and TRBJ2-7; tentative D call: TRBD2 (6 bases). V was cut by 8 bases and J by 6 bases, with 17 bases left in between. CDR3 size: 13 residues. Per germline, CDR1 MGHDK and CDR2 SYGVNS. The CDR3 here is CASRRTAGTEQYF. In nucleotides, the CDR3 is TGTGCCAGCCGGAGGACGGCGGGGACCGAGCAGTACTTC.

About this clone: Other DNA sequences in the sample encode the same CDR3. The gene calls are TRBV9 and TRBJ2-5, with a possible D match to TRBD2 (5 bases). Germline V gene data show CDR1 as SGDLS and CDR2 as YYNGEE. V was shortened by 2 bases and J by 1 base, with 24 bases between the two germline ends. The CDR3 has 19 amino acids. CDR3 nucleotide sequence: TGTGCCAGCAGCGTCGGAGCCGACGCCCGAGGGCGGGTCCAAGAGACCCAGTACTTC. Translating it yields CASSVGADARGRVQETQYF.

With respect to this clone: The sample contains more than one DNA sequence encoding this CDR3. The chain couples TRBV18 to TRBJ1-1; 9 bases agree with TRBD1. The CDR3 has 16 residues. Germline trimming cut 3 bases from V and 1 base from J; bases unmatched to any gene: 6. Germline loops: CDR1 KGHSH, CDR2 LQKENI. The DNA for the CDR3 is TGTGCCAGCTCACCGCGGACAGGGGAGGGGAACACTGAAGCTTTCTTT. The encoded protein is CASSPRTGEGNTEAFF.

This rearrangement joins TRBV11-1 to TRBJ2-7; 9 nucleotides agree with TRBD1. The V and J ends lost 3 bases and 6 bases, in that order; junction bases with no gene match: 9. The CDR3 consists of 15 residues. The V gene's germline CDR1 is SGHAT and CDR2 FQDESV (reference sequence). The CDR3 region is CASSFRYRTGAEQYF. As DNA, the CDR3 is TGTGCCAGCAGCTTTCGGTACCGGACAGGGGCCGAGCAGTACTTC.

The chain recombines TRBV6-1 with TRBJ1-5; D call uncertain. Germline-derived CDR1 and CDR2 are MNHNS and SASEGT. V dropped 4 bases and J dropped 6 bases, with 10 bases sitting between them. The CDR3 covers 13 residues. The CDR3 reads CASSARMAQPQHF. DNA for the CDR3: TGTGCCAGCAGTGCCCGTATGGCTCAGCCCCAGCATTTT.

This clone was observed once. The chain recombines TRBV5-1 with TRBJ2-1, with D possibly TRBD1 on 6 matching bases. V was clipped by 2 bases and J by 7 bases, with 16 bases between them. The length of the CDR3 is 15 residues. CDR1 is SGHRS, CDR2 YFSETQ, per germline. CDR3 DNA sequence: TGCGCCAGCAGCTTTATAATAGCTGGGACAAATGAGCAGTTCTTC. Translation gives CASSFIIAGTNEQFF.

The genes are TRBV15 and TRBJ1-5; possibly TRBD1 for D (5 bases). The V gene lost 0 bases and the J gene lost 1 base, with 7 bases spanning the gap. The germline V gene has CDR1 LNHNV and CDR2 YYDKDF (reference sequence). The CDR3 covers 15 residues. The CDR3 region has the DNA TGTGCCACCAGCAGAGATCGACAGAGCAATCAGCCCCAGCATTTT. Protein product: CATSRDRQSNQPQHF.

This clone was seen just once. The rearrangement links TRBV19 to TRBJ1-2; D is ambiguous. CDR1 and CDR2 (germline): LNHDA, SQIVND (reference sequence). Trimming stripped 3 bases from V and 6 bases from J, with 5 bases between. The CDR3 has 11 amino acids. The DNA for the CDR3 is TGTGCCAGTAGTATGCGGAATGGCTACACCTTC. It specifies CASSMRNGYTF. The whole variable domain, filled in from reference TRBV19 and TRBJ1-2, reads DGGITQSPKYLFRKEGQNVTLSCEQNLNHDAMYWYRQDPGQGLRLIYYSQIVNDFQKGDIAEGYSVSREKKESFPLTVTSAQKNPTAFYLCASSMRNGYTFGSGTRLTVV.

The chain has TRBV12-5 and TRBJ2-1; 7 nucleotides agree with TRBD2. Losses at the gene ends were 0 bases for V and 2 bases for J; bases not matched to a gene: 4. CDR3 length: 16 amino acids. Germline CDR1 is LGHNT and CDR2 is FRNRAP. This chain's CDR3 is CASGLVRGLAYNEQFF. CDR3 nucleotide sequence: TGTGCTAGTGGTTTGGTAAGAGGACTAGCCTACAATGAGCAGTTCTTC.

The chain recombines TRBV15 with TRBJ2-7; 9 positions agree with TRBD2. This CDR3 has 16 residues. The germline V gene encodes CDR1 LNHNV and CDR2 YYDKDF (reference sequence). V shed 4 bases and J 3 bases; nucleotides not matched to a gene: 10. The CDR3 bases are TGTGCCACCAGCAAAAAAATAGCGGGAGACAACTACGAGCAGTACTTC. Amino acid sequence: CATSKKIAGDNYEQYF.

The V gene is TRBV6-1, the J gene TRBJ1-1, with D tentatively TRBD1 (5 bases). The germline V and J ends were trimmed by 2 bases and 1 base, with 14 bases remaining between them. This CDR3 region has 16 residues. From germline, CDR1 is MNHNS and CDR2 SASEGT. CDR3 nucleotide sequence: TGTGCCAGCAGTGAAACCTTGGGGGAGGGGAACACTGAAGCTTTCTTT. This gives the protein CASSETLGEGNTEAFF.

On this clone: The junction departs from the called germline gene at one end, perhaps through a read error. The V gene is TRBV7-9, the J gene TRBJ2-1, with D uncertain. Germline V gene data show CDR1 as SEHNR and CDR2 as FQNEAQ (reference sequence). The CDR3 loop spans 16 amino acids. The CDR3 nucleotides read TGTTCCAGCAGCTTATTAACGGCTAGCTCCTACAATGAGCAGTTCTTC. Translation: CSSSLLTASSYNEQFF.

The V call is TRBV4-1, the J call TRBJ2-1; D uncertain. The CDR3 contains 15 residues. V gave up 3 bases and J gave up 8 bases, with 17 bases separating them. Looked up from germline, CDR1 is MGHRA and CDR2 is YSYEKL. The CDR3 here is CASSHKLVASDEQFF. The CDR3 DNA sequence: TGCGCCAGCAGCCACAAGTTAGTAGCTTCTGATGAGCAGTTCTTC.

The chain has TRBV5-4 and TRBJ2-7; 8 nucleotides line up with TRBD2. The CDR3 loop spans 14 amino acids. Germline values: CDR1 SGHNT, CDR2 YYREEE (reference sequence). Trimming took 4 bases from V and 3 from J; bases not matched to a gene: 6. CDR3 residues: CASSHGTRGYEQYF. CDR3 in DNA: TGTGCCAGCAGCCACGGGACTAGGGGCTACGAGCAGTACTTC.

The chain couples TRBV7-2 to TRBJ2-3; 9 nucleotides match TRBD2. Losses at the gene ends were 2 bases for V and 1 base for J; bases not matched to a gene: 13. The CDR3 loop spans 19 amino acids. Germline V gives CDR1 SGHTA, CDR2 FQGNSA. The CDR3 reads CASSLPRGQAGGGTDTQYF. The DNA of the CDR3 is TGTGCCAGCAGCTTACCGCGCGGACAGGCGGGAGGGGGCACAGATACGCAGTATTTT.

V usage is TRBV30 and J usage is TRBJ2-7; perhaps TRBD2 as D (5 bases). From germline, CDR1 is GTSNPN and CDR2 SVGIG (reference sequence). This CDR3 is built from 13 residues. V lost 5 bases and J 6 bases, leaving 17 bases between the germline ends. The CDR3 loop reads CAWSPEGPREQYF. CDR3 bases: TGTGCCTGGTCCCCCGAGGGCCCTCGCGAGCAGTACTTC. The whole variable domain, filled in from reference TRBV30 and TRBJ2-7, reads SQTIHQWPATLVQPVGSPLSLECTVEGTSNPNLYWYRQAAGRGLQLLFYSVGIGQISSEVPQNLSASRPQDRQFILSSKKLLLSDSGFYLCAWSPEGPREQYFGPGTRLTVT.

This clone has a handful of counts. This chain uses TRBV11-3 with TRBJ1-5; D uncertain. The V end was cut by 6 bases, the J end by 2 bases, with 14 bases between. Germline lookup yields CDR1 SGHNT and CDR2 YENEEA. This CDR3 has 15 residues. The CDR3 DNA reads as TGTGCCAGCAGTCCCGGCGGGCGAGGCAATCAGCCCCAGCATTTT. The encoded protein is CASSPGGRGNQPQHF.

The genes are TRBV7-9 and TRBJ1-5; D is undetermined. Per germline, CDR1 SEHNR and CDR2 FQNEAQ (reference sequence). The CDR3 consists of 11 residues. V gave up 4 bases and J gave up 10 bases, with 8 bases separating them. The chain's CDR3 is CASSSSGPQHF. The CDR3 DNA reads TGTGCCAGCAGCTCGTCAGGCCCCCAGCATTTT.

V is TRBV9 and J is TRBJ2-1; D perhaps matches TRBD2 (6 bases). The CDR3 totals 13 residues. The V end lost 7 bases, the J end lost 7 bases, and 15 bases lay between the germline ends. CDR1 is SGDLS and CDR2 is YYNGEE in the germline V gene. CDR3 sequence reads: CASGRRAGNEQFF. CDR3 bases: TGTGCCAGCGGAAGGAGGGCCGGTAATGAGCAGTTCTTC. The full variable domain, completed using reference TRBV9 and TRBJ2-1, is DSGVTQTPKHLITATGQRVTLRCSPRSGDLSVYWYQQSLDQGLQFLIQYYNGEERAKGNILERFSAQQFPDLHSELNLSSLELGDSALYFCASGRRAGNEQFFGPGTRLTVL.

Only one count was recorded for this clone. The rearrangement joins TRBV2 to TRBJ2-1; 10 bases match TRBD2. CDR1 and CDR2 (germline): SNHLY, FYNNEI. The length of the CDR3 is 14 residues. Unmatched junction bases numbered 6, after V lost 6 bases and J lost 7 bases. The CDR3 coding sequence is TGTGCCAGCAGCGCTAGCGGGAGTCGAAATGAGCAGTTCTTC. It specifies CASSASGSRNEQFF.

V usage is TRBV10-2 and J usage is TRBJ1-5; tentatively, D is TRBD1 (5 bases). Germline CDR1 WSHSY, CDR2 SAAADI. There are 15 residues in the CDR3. Trimming stripped 3 bases from V and 0 bases from J, with 9 bases between. The CDR3 reads CASSEDGHSNQPQHF. As DNA, the CDR3 is TGCGCCAGCAGTGAAGACGGACATAGCAATCAGCCCCAGCATTTT.

J is TRBJ2-7 and V is TRBV5-4; the match to TRBD2 covers 7 bases. Germline values: CDR1 SGHNT, CDR2 YYREEE (reference sequence). This CDR3 region has 16 residues. The J segment lost 3 bases and the V segment lost 4 bases, leaving 13 bases of the junction unmatched. The CDR3 region is CASSGGPRGEFYEQYF. Here the CDR3 DNA reads TGTGCCAGCAGCGGGGGACCCCGGGGGGAATTCTACGAGCAGTACTTC.

This rearrangement joins TRBV27 to TRBJ1-1, with D hard to call. V lost 5 bases to trimming and J lost 0 bases, with 13 bases between them. The germline CDR1 and CDR2 sequences are MNHEY and SMNVEV (reference sequence). The CDR3 contains 15 residues. CDR3 DNA sequence: TGTGCCAGCAGTGTAAATCCTCCAGTGAACACTGAAGCTTTCTTT. The encoded protein is CASSVNPPVNTEAFF.

The chain is built from TRBV28 and TRBJ1-5; D uncertain. Germline CDR1 reads MDHEN; CDR2 reads SYDVKM. Trimming stripped 6 bases from V and 5 bases from J, with 17 bases between. This CDR3 contains 15 residues. Here the CDR3 DNA reads TGTGCCAGCAGCACAGCGGCTGCCGGGGATCAGCCCCAGCATTTT. It codes for CASSTAAAGDQPQHF.